This T cell receptor beta chain was retrieved from a study of blood T cell repertoires in COVID-19. CDR3 length equals 15 residues. The V end lost 9 bases, the J end lost 6 bases, and 19 bases lay between the germline ends. Germline lookup yields CDR1 SGHRS and CDR2 YFSETQ. Per the original data handling: Reference gene primer amplification gave nucleated cell count estimates. The method was immunoSEQ multiplex PCR; TCRdb's version includes in-frame clones alone and lacks a portion of them. D and trimming were read from the DNA, whereas the V and J calls and clone size are those reported in that table. The data hold about 200,000 clones, with about 90% observed a single time.

The source is a man in his fifties or sixties with acute or convalescent COVID-19. This chain uses TRBV5-1 with TRBJ1-6; D gene unclear. The sequencing sample was made of peripheral blood. The chain's CDR3 is CATSFEAGGNSPLHF. The CDR3 region has the DNA TGCGCCACCTCCTTCGAGGCGGGCGGTAATTCACCCCTCCACTTT.